The 4 T cell receptor beta chains below were found in one sample sequenced in a study of blood T cell repertoires in COVID-19. Measured with immunoSEQ multiplex PCR; TCRdb has only the in-frame clones, and not every one. The sample holds about 26,000 clones; about nine tenths are singletons and the top ten take 2.5% to 3%. Source material: peripheral blood. All receptors come from a human donor in a cohort sampled during active COVID-19.

Details on this clone: The missing conserved phenylalanine or tryptophan at the end of this CDR3 makes a read error likely. The DNA is omitted, as the CDR3 cannot be located on it reliably, and the CDR3 follows TCRdb's listing. V is TRBV10-1 and J is TRBJ1-2; the DNA was not used to check the table's D call, TRBD1. Counting both end residues, the CDR3 totals 8 amino acids. CDR1 is WNHNN and CDR2 is SYGVQD in the germline V gene (reference sequence). The CDR3: CANGQLPN.

This sequence joins TRBV5-1 and TRBJ1-5; TRBD1 might be the D (5 bases). This CDR3 region has 13 residues. Trimming removed 3 bases from V and 12 bases from J, with 16 bases in between. Germline V CDR1 and CDR2: SGHRS, YFSETQ. CDR3 nucleotides: TGCGCCAGCAGCTCCGTTTCAGGGTCGTTCCAGCATTTT. Protein sequence: CASSSVSGSFQHF. The complete variable domain, with remaining parts taken from reference TRBV5-1 and TRBJ1-5, reads KAGVTQTPRYLIKTRGQQVTLSCSPISGHRSVSWYQQTPGQGLQFLFEYFSETQRNKGNFPGRFSGRQFSNSRSEMNVSTLELGDSALYLCASSSVSGSFQHFGDGTRLSIL.

The chain links TRBV7-6 to TRBJ1-6, with TRBD1 identical over 8 bases. CDR1 is SGHVS, CDR2 FNYEAQ, per germline. CDR3 length: 14 amino acids. J lost 8 bases, V lost 5 bases, and 5 bases had no gene match. In DNA form, the CDR3 reads TGTGCCAGCAGCGATGGGACAGGTCATTCACCCCTCCACTTT. Translated, it gives CASSDGTGHSPLHF.

This chain uses TRBV28 with TRBJ1-1; 9 bases map to TRBD1. In germline, CDR1 is MDHEN, CDR2 SYDVKM. V gave up 4 bases and J gave up 5 bases; unmatched junction bases: 5. The CDR3 loop spans 14 amino acids. CDR3 region: CASSSGQGSTEAFF. CDR3 bases: TGTGCCAGCAGTTCAGGACAGGGGTCGACTGAAGCTTTCTTT.